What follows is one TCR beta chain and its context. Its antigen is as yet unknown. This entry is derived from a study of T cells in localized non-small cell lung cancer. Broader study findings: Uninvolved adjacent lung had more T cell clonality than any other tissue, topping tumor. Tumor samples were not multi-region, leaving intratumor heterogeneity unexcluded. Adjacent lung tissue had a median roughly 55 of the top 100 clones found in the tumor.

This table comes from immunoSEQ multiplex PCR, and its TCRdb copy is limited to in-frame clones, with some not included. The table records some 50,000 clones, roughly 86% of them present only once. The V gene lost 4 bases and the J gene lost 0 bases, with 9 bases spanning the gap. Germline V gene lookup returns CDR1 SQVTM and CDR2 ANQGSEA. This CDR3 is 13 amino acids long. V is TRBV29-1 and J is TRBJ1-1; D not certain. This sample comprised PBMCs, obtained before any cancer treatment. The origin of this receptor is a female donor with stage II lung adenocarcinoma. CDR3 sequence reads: CSVAGSMNTEAFF. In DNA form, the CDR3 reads TGCAGCGTTGCGGGGTCCATGAACACTGAAGCTTTCTTT.